Listed below are T cell receptor beta chains from one sample, sequenced in a study of T cells in localized non-small cell lung cancer. The repertoire was sequenced with immunoSEQ multiplex PCR; TCRdb's copy has only in-frame clones and lacks some. The repertoire holds several thousand clones, around nine tenths seen once, with approximately 2.5% in the top ten. This material consisted of peripheral blood, taken before any cancer treatment. The receptors derive from a female donor at least 60 years old with stage II squamous cell lung carcinoma. Each CDR3 is given with its conserved first and last residue. Size is omitted from some rows. Given values are once, few, many or a class for expanded clones.

TRBV11-2,.,TRBJ1-4,CASSLGRGNEKLFF
TRBV5-1,.,TRBJ1-1,CASSLERDAEAFF
TRBV2,.,TRBJ2-7,CASSESPYEQYF
TRBV5-1,.,TRBJ1-2,CASSLYGTGFAGDGYTF
TRBV11-2,.,TRBJ2-7,CASSRTGLGSTNEQYF
TRBV11-2,few,TRBJ2-1,CASSFYANNEQFF
TRBV11-2,few,TRBJ1-2,CASSSTRVYGYTF
TRBV6-1,.,TRBJ1-1,CASSEPAMNTEAFF
TRBV6-6,.,TRBJ2-7,CASRSALYEQYF
TRBV30,.,TRBJ1-2,CAWSDGGAGGYTF
TRBV7-9,.,TRBJ2-2,CASSLQATGELFF
TRBV5-6,.,TRBJ1-4,CASSSTDPGEEKLFF
TRBV5-4,.,TRBJ1-5,CASSMSGGQGPQHF
TRBV19,.,TRBJ1-5,CASSIPGEMPQHF
TRBV2,few,TRBJ1-4,CASSDGRQVNEKLFF
TRBV5-5,.,TRBJ2-1,CASEDYNEQFF
TRBV7-2,.,TRBJ2-3,CASSTRAPTDTQYF
TRBV2,.,TRBJ1-1,CASSERGARDTEAFF
TRBV30,.,TRBJ2-1,CAWNLRGRYEQFF
TRBV19,.,TRBJ1-2,CASSHPGQGDYGYTF
TRBV7-2,once,TRBJ2-1,CASSLDVGAYNEQFF
TRBV5-1,.,TRBJ1-3,CASSSIGPGNTIYF
TRBV5-6,.,TRBJ1-1,CASSLGWGGTEAFF
TRBV6-9,.,TRBJ1-2,CASSYSGGQTNYGYTF
TRBV5-6,once,TRBJ2-3,CASSPMSLAGSTDTQYF
TRBV19,.,TRBJ1-5,CASSPDRGQGQPQHF
TRBV5-1,.,TRBJ1-3,CASRRDRGPGNTIYF
TRBV28,.,TRBJ1-5,CASSFQSNQPQHF
TRBV7-8,.,TRBJ2-1,CASSLGMEGYNEQFF
TRBV27,.,TRBJ2-3,CASSLGGDTQYF
TRBV28,.,TRBJ1-2,CASSRQRGYTF
TRBV5-1,once,TRBJ2-6,CASSLPGRNSGANVLTF
TRBV6-6,.,TRBJ2-7,CASSYSKTTYEQYF
TRBV7-9,.,TRBJ1-2,CAGDLKGQGASGYTF
TRBV10-1,.,TRBJ1-2,CASSFPGQVGGDGYTF
TRBV10-3,.,TRBJ1-1,CAIRGTSPAAFF
TRBV29-1,once,TRBJ2-3,CSVGGGGGDTQYF
TRBV10-3,.,TRBJ2-5,CAISSLEGETQYF
TRBV5-1,few,TRBJ1-1,CASSLGPANTEAFF
TRBV7-2,few,TRBJ2-5,CASSLIGDYQETQYF
TRBV6-1,.,TRBJ2-1,CASSEGYEQFF
TRBV18,.,TRBJ2-2,CASSPGNRGTNTGELFF
TRBV5-6,.,TRBJ1-2,CASSSSGYGYTF
TRBV5-5,.,TRBJ2-5,CASSLGSTSQETQYF
TRBV19,once,TRBJ1-4,CASSMWDRDEKLFF
TRBV14,.,TRBJ1-4,CASSQGTGFATNEKLFF
TRBV15,.,TRBJ1-1,CATSRDFGTEAFF
TRBV19,.,TRBJ2-3,CASSLRTSGRADTQYF
TRBV6-1,once,TRBJ1-3,CASSVVSQGNTIYF
TRBV29-1,.,TRBJ1-1,CSGGLDRDTEAFF
TRBV5-1,.,TRBJ2-6,CASRLQGTGANVLTF